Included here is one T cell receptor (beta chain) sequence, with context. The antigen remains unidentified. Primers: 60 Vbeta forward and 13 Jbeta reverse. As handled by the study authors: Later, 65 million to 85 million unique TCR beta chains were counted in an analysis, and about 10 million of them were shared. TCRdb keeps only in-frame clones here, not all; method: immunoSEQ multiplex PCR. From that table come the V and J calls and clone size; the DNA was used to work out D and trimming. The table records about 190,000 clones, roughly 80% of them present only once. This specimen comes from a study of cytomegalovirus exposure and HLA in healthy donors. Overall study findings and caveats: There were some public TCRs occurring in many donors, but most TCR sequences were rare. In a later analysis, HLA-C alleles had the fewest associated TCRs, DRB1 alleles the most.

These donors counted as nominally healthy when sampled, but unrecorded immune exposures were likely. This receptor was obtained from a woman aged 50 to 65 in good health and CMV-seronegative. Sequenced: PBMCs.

This CDR3 reads CSALRGGYNEQFF. The CDR3 DNA is TGCAGCGCCCTCCGCGGGGGGTACAATGAGCAGTTCTTC. The rearrangement uses TRBV29-1 and TRBJ2-1; TRBD2 aligns across 8 bases. Germline CDR1 is SQVTM and CDR2 is ANQGSEA. The CDR3 covers 13 residues. The V and J ends lost 7 bases and 4 bases, in that order; junction bases with no gene match: 6.